Included here is one T cell receptor (beta chain) sequence, with context. These data are taken from a study of regulatory T cells in long-lasting Graves disease. V dropped 7 bases and J dropped 8 bases, with 14 bases sitting between them. CDR1 is SEHNR, CDR2 FQNEAQ, per germline (reference sequence). There are 12 residues in the CDR3. As for time point: newly diagnosed GD, antithyroid drugs for less than 3 months. Construction of the TCR library relied on RNA isolated from PBMCs. Assembly of TCR beta libraries relied on iRepertoire HTBI primers together with Arm-PCR of CDR3 regions. TCRdb reprocessed the multiplex PCR reads via MiXCR and lists one record per CDR3 protein. The sample shows 620,000 or so distinct CDR3 sequences, 15% to 20% of them seen only once. In addition, the sample was reused for a study of T cells in Graves' hyperthyroidism and ophthalmopathy.

V and J are TRBV7-9 and TRBJ1-2, with D possibly matching TRBD1 (6 bases). This TCR was recovered from a woman between 25 and 40 years old with Graves disease. Sequencing was performed on peripheral blood mononuclear cells (PBMCs), taken at new diagnosis, from a patient treated with antithyroid drugs. The CDR3 loop is CASIREGDGYTF. The CDR3 DNA is TGTGCCAGCATTAGGGAGGGGGACGGCTACACCTTC.